The 8 T cell receptor beta chains below all came from one sample that was sequenced in a study of T cell responses to AZD1222 COVID-19 vaccine. TCRdb keeps only in-frame clones here, not all; method: immunoSEQ multiplex PCR. The repertoire holds around 130,000 clones, roughly 90% seen once, with about 4.5% in the top ten. The specimen was peripheral blood, collected on day 0 of AZD1222 vaccination. The origin of the receptors is an adult in good health.

The V and J genes are TRBV6-5 and TRBJ1-5; D not certain. Germline loops: CDR1 MNHEY, CDR2 SVGAGI. CDR3 length equals 13 residues. V lost 10 bases to trimming and J lost 11 bases, with 21 bases between them. The CDR3 is CATPPHNGKSQHF. CDR3 DNA sequence: TGTGCCACCCCCCCCCACAACGGTAAGTCCCAGCATTTT.

The chain uses TRBV5-3 and TRBJ1-5; D gene ambiguous. TRBV5-3 is filed as an ORF, its function uncertain. The CDR3 has 14 residues. Trimming stripped 8 bases from V and 1 base from J, with 13 bases between. The CDR3 loop is CASCSPGSNQPQHF. The DNA for the CDR3 is TGTGCCAGTTGCAGCCCGGGGAGCAATCAGCCCCAGCATTTT.

J is TRBJ1-1 and V is TRBV14; the D is unclear. V lost 3 bases, J lost 3 bases, and 8 bases lay in between. Germline assignment: CDR1 SGHDN and CDR2 FVKESK. The CDR3 extends over 13 amino acids. CDR3 amino acids: CASSQVVYTEAFF. The CDR3 bases are TGTGCCAGCAGCCAGGTGGTGTACACTGAAGCTTTCTTT.

This clone came up once. V gene TRBV10-3 combines with J gene TRBJ1-6, with 11 nucleotides matching TRBD1. Germline CDR1 reads ENHRY; CDR2 reads SYGVKD. The CDR3 is 15 residues long. J lost 7 bases, V lost 7 bases, and 6 bases had no gene match. The CDR3 DNA reads as TGTGCCATCAAAGGACAGGGGGCGCAAAATTCACCCCTCCACTTT. Protein product: CAIKGQGAQNSPLHF.

The genes are TRBV3-1 (or the pseudogene TRBV3-2) and TRBJ1-3; D remains unclear. Germline V CDR1 and CDR2: LGHDT, YNNKEL (reference sequence). The CDR3 has 14 amino acids. The V end lost 0 bases, the J end lost 0 bases, and 3 bases lay between the germline ends. CDR3 coding DNA: TGTGCCAGCAGCCAAGACCGCTCTGGAAACACCATATATTTT. The encoded protein is CASSQDRSGNTIYF.

The genes are TRBV19 and TRBJ1-1, with a possible D match to TRBD1 (5 bases). The CDR3 has 13 residues. The germline V and J ends were trimmed by 5 bases and 1 base, with 8 bases remaining between them. The V gene's germline CDR1 is LNHDA and CDR2 SQIVND (reference sequence). The CDR3 loop reads CASSRGANTEAFF. DNA for the CDR3: TGTGCCAGTAGTCGAGGGGCGAACACTGAAGCTTTCTTT.

The gene calls are TRBV15 and TRBJ1-1, with D possibly matching TRBD1 (5 bases). Germline-derived CDR1 and CDR2 are LNHNV and YYDKDF (reference sequence). V lost 0 bases and J lost 1, with 9 bases in between. The CDR3 contains 15 residues. The CDR3 region is CATSRDRQPNTEAFF. The CDR3 coding sequence is TGTGCCACCAGCAGAGACCGACAGCCGAACACTGAAGCTTTCTTT.

Only one count was recorded for this clone. The V and J genes are TRBV19 and TRBJ1-5; D is unclear. The CDR3 totals 12 residues. In germline, CDR1 is LNHDA, CDR2 SQIVND (reference sequence). Trimming left V 9 bases short and J 2 bases short, with 8 bases between. CDR3 sequence reads: CASGYGNQPQHF. The DNA for the CDR3 is TGTGCCAGCGGATATGGCAATCAGCCCCAGCATTTT. Full variable domain (missing parts from reference TRBV19 and TRBJ1-5): DGGITQSPKYLFRKEGQNVTLSCEQNLNHDAMYWYRQDPGQGLRLIYYSQIVNDFQKGDIAEGYSVSREKKESFPLTVTSAQKNPTAFYLCASGYGNQPQHFGDGTRLSIL.